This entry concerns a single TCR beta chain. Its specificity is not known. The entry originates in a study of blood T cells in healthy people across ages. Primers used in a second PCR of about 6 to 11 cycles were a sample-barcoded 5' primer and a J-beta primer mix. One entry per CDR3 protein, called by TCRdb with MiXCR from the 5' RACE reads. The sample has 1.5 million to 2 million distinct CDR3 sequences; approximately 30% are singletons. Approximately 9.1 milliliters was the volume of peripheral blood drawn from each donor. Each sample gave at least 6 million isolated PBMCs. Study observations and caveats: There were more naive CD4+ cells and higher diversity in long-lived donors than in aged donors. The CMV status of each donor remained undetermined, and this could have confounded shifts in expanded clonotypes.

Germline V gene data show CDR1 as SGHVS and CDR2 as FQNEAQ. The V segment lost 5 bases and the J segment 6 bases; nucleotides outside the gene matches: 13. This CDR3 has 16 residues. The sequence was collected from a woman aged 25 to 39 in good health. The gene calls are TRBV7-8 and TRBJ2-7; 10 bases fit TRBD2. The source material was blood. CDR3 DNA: TGTGCCAGCAGCCTAGAGCGGCTAGCGGGAGCAGGCGAGCAGTACTTC. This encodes CASSLERLAGAGEQYF.